These 16 T cell receptor beta chains came from one sample sequenced in a study of CD8+CD57+ T cells in acquired aplastic anemia. For sequencing, patients were chosen who had shown expansion of CD8+CD57+ cells by flow cytometry. The TCR beta profiling, which covered VDJ combination and CDR3 sequence, was carried out using genomic DNA as the template. One entry per CDR3 protein results from TCRdb running MiXCR on the reads. Among 170,000 or so distinct CDR3 sequences listed, around half were seen once. Sequencing used sorted CD4+, CD8+, or CD8+CD57+ T cells (not recorded which) from PBMCs. The receptors come from a human donor with aplastic anemia.

This clonotype was seen ten or more times. The chain combines TRBV10-3 with TRBJ1-1; D unclear. In germline, CDR1 is ENHRY, CDR2 SYGVKD. The CDR3 spans 14 residues. V was pared by 2 bases and J by 2 bases, with 9 bases between. Here the CDR3 reads CAISEDPENTEAFF. The CDR3 bases are TGTGCCATCAGTGAGGACCCGGAAAACACTGAAGCTTTCTTT.

The chain is built from TRBV24-1 and TRBJ2-2; 9 bases line up with TRBD1. The CDR3 covers 18 residues. The ends lost 4 bases at V and 6 bases at J; junction bases unmatched: 14. Germline CDR1 is KGHDR and CDR2 is SFDVKD. The CDR3 here is CATSDKRPGQGYAGELFF. The CDR3 DNA is TGTGCCACCAGTGACAAAAGACCAGGACAGGGGTATGCCGGGGAGCTGTTTTTT.

A few counts support this clonotype. The V and J genes are TRBV7-8 and TRBJ2-7; D is undetermined. V was clipped by 0 bases and J by 2 bases, with 5 bases between them. The CDR3 extends over 13 amino acids. CDR1 is SGHVS and CDR2 is FQNEAQ in the germline V gene. CDR3 nucleotide sequence: TGTGCCAGCAGCTTAGCTCACCCCTACGAGCAGTACTTC. This sequence encodes CASSLAHPYEQYF.

In its sample, this clonotype was seen a few times. The chain carries TRBV28 and TRBJ2-7; D is tentatively TRBD1 or TRBD2 (6 bases each). CDR3 length: 14 residues. V was pared by 2 bases and J by 2 bases, with 10 bases between. The germline gives CDR1 MDHEN, CDR2 SYDVKM. CDR3 coding DNA: TGTGCCAGCAGTTTACCTAGGGGGGCCTACGAGCAGTACTTC. As protein: CASSLPRGAYEQYF.

The rearrangement links TRBV10-3 to TRBJ1-4; possibly TRBD1 for D (5 bases). Per germline, CDR1 ENHRY and CDR2 SYGVKD. This CDR3 is 13 amino acids long. V shed 6 bases and J shed 6 bases, with 11 bases lying between them. CDR3 sequence: CAIRVGEDEKLFF. DNA of the CDR3: TGTGCCATCAGAGTGGGGGAGGATGAAAAACTGTTTTTT.

The chain links TRBV19 to TRBJ1-1; D gene uncertain. Germline V gene sequence: CDR1 LNHDA, CDR2 SQIVND (reference sequence). With 9 bases removed from V and 1 base from J, the gap between germline ends came to 12 bases. The CDR3 runs to 13 residues. This CDR3 is CASAPRGNTEAFF. CDR3 coding DNA: TGTGCCAGCGCCCCTCGAGGGAACACTGAAGCTTTCTTT.

This clonotype has ten or more counts. The V gene is TRBV29-1, the J gene TRBJ2-6; D is perhaps TRBD1 (6 bases). The germline V gene has CDR1 SQVTM and CDR2 ANQGSEA. V was pared by 6 bases and J by 3 bases, with 12 bases between. The CDR3 has 14 amino acids. The CDR3 nucleotides are TGCAGCGTAAAGGGGGAAGGTGGGGCCAACGTCCTGACTTTC. It specifies CSVKGEGGANVLTF.

The chain couples TRBV6-2 or TRBV6-3 to TRBJ2-3; D uncertain. V was shortened by 8 bases and J by 1 base, with 13 bases between the two germline ends. Germline assignment: CDR1 MNHEY and CDR2 SVGEGT. The length of the CDR3 is 14 residues. The CDR3 sequence: CASRQLRGTDTQYF. The CDR3, as DNA: TGTGCCAGCCGACAACTTAGGGGCACAGATACGCAGTATTTT.

This chain uses TRBV2 with TRBJ2-1; 10 bases align to TRBD2. The CDR3 contains 18 residues. The germline CDR1 and CDR2 sequences are SNHLY and FYNNEI. With 3 bases clipped from V and 0 bases from J, the junction kept 8 bases outside the gene matches. CDR3 sequence (DNA): TGTGCCAGCAGTGAGCGACTAGCGGGCAGGAGCTCCTACAATGAGCAGTTCTTC. This sequence encodes CASSERLAGRSSYNEQFF.

This clonotype was found many times. This chain links TRBV19 with TRBJ2-3, with D possibly matching TRBD1 (8 bases). Between the trimmed V and J ends, which lost 5 bases and 2 bases, there was a span of 26 bases. Germline V gives CDR1 LNHDA, CDR2 SQIVND (reference sequence). The CDR3 consists of 19 residues. CDR3 DNA: TGTGCCAGTAGTCACAGGGGGGGGACGGTCTTCATCCCCACAGATACGCAGTATTTT. It translates to CASSHRGGTVFIPTDTQYF.

This clonotype was observed at least ten times. This chain connects TRBV13 to TRBJ1-1; a weak D match, TRBD1 (5 bases). The germline CDR1 and CDR2 sequences are PRHDT and FYEKMQ (reference sequence). The CDR3 is 15 amino acids. Between the trimmed V and J ends, which lost 5 bases and 4 bases, there was a span of 17 bases. The CDR3 protein is CASSPFPRDVTEAFF. The CDR3 DNA sequence: TGTGCCAGCAGCCCCTTCCCCAGGGACGTCACTGAAGCTTTCTTT. The full variable domain, with the rest looked up from reference TRBV13 and TRBJ1-1, is AAGVIQSPRHLIKEKRETATLKCYPIPRHDTVYWYQQGPGQDPQFLISFYEKMQSDKGSIPDRFSAQQFSDYHSELNMSSLELGDSALYFCASSPFPRDVTEAFFGQGTRLTVV.

The genes are TRBV2 and TRBJ1-3; 9 nucleotides align to TRBD1. Germline trimming cut 9 bases from V and 4 bases from J; bases unmatched to any gene: 7. This CDR3 spans 14 amino acids. Germline V gene data show CDR1 as SNHLY and CDR2 as FYNNEI. This CDR3 reads CASETGGSGNTIYF. The CDR3 bases are TGTGCCAGTGAAACAGGGGGCTCGGGAAACACCATATATTTT.

Turning to this clonotype: The junction shows a germline mismatch at one end, possibly a read error. The CDR3 coding sequence is TGTGCTAGCAGCTTAGGGCAGCCGAACAATGAGCAGTTCTTC. Translation gives CASSLGQPNNEQFF. This chain joins TRBV7-7 and TRBJ2-1; D not resolved. Germline CDR1 reads SSHAT; CDR2 reads FNYEAQ (reference sequence). CDR3 length equals 14 residues.

The chain has TRBV20-1 and TRBJ2-7, with 9 bases matching TRBD1. The germline gives CDR1 DFQATT, CDR2 SNEGSKA (reference sequence). The CDR3 spans 14 residues. Trimming at V came to 7 bases and at J to 0 bases, leaving 7 bases not matched to a gene. The CDR3 spells CSVLGQGSSYEQYV. CDR3 bases: TGCAGTGTCCTTGGACAGGGGAGCTCCTACGAGCAGTACGTC.

There are many counts of this clonotype. V gene TRBV20-1 combines with J gene TRBJ2-7; D gene unclear. Trimming took 3 bases from V and 3 from J, leaving 18 bases between them. Germline V gene lookup returns CDR1 DFQATT and CDR2 SNEGSKA (reference sequence). CDR3 size: 15 residues. The CDR3 is CSARGIKTVGYEQYF. CDR3 DNA sequence: TGCAGTGCTAGGGGGATAAAAACGGTGGGCTACGAGCAGTACTTC.

The gene calls are TRBV15 and TRBJ1-6; TRBD1 might be the D (6 bases). The ends were cut back, 2 bases at V and 1 base at J, with 12 bases in the middle. Germline V gene sequence: CDR1 LNHNV, CDR2 YYDKDF (reference sequence). The CDR3 is 17 amino acids. Written as DNA, the CDR3 is TGTGCCACCAGCAGAACAGGGAAGAGTTCCTATAATTCACCCCTCCACTTT. As protein: CATSRTGKSSYNSPLHF.